This T cell receptor (beta chain) was found in a study of CD8+CD57+ T cells in acquired aplastic anemia. Study background: The DNA of sorted CD4+ and CD8+ cells averaged around 3 ug. Study-wide findings and caveats: CD8+ Simpson's diversity showed no significant patient-control difference. Patients and controls shared 25 to 35 CD8+ CDR3 sequences, highly expressed in patients.

CDR3 and TCR beta VDJ profiling relied on genomic DNA as the template. In TCRdb, the reads were re-called with MiXCR into one record per CDR3 protein. The data show about 160,000 distinct CDR3 sequences, 40% to 55% seen once. Concerning this clonotype itself: Its target is unknown.

Germline assignment: CDR1 ENHRY and CDR2 SYGVKD. The V end was cut by 7 bases, the J end by 4 bases, with 11 bases between. CDR3 size: 13 residues. The sequenced patients had an expansion of CD8+CD57+ cells seen by flow cytometry. Diagnosis of severe acquired aplastic anemia applied to all patients. The chain uses TRBV10-3 and TRBJ2-1; D is possibly TRBD1 (6 bases). This receptor was taken from a human donor with aplastic anemia. Material: sorted CD4+, CD8+, or CD8+CD57+ T cells (not recorded which) from PBMCs. As DNA, the CDR3 is TGTGCCATCAAGATACAGGGATACAATGAGCAGTTCTTC. Its protein is CAIKIQGYNEQFF.